This entry lists 5 T cell receptor beta chains sequenced from one sample in a study of blood T cell repertoires in COVID-19. The table came from immunoSEQ multiplex PCR; TCRdb's copy has only in-frame clones and leaves some out. Of 100,000 to 150,000 clones in the sample, about 78% were seen once. Material for sequencing was peripheral blood. The receptors shown here come from a man between 65 and 79 years old with acute or convalescent COVID-19.

This chain links TRBV30 with TRBJ1-3; D perhaps matches TRBD1 (6 bases). The CDR3 is made up of 14 amino acids. The V and J ends lost 5 bases and 0 bases respectively, with 11 bases between them. Germline lookup yields CDR1 GTSNPN and CDR2 SVGIG (reference sequence). CDR3 region: CAWDWTDSGNTIYF. DNA of the CDR3: TGTGCCTGGGATTGGACAGACTCTGGAAACACCATATATTTT.

The chain recombines TRBV3-1 (or the pseudogene TRBV3-2) with TRBJ1-2; 7 nucleotides agree with TRBD1. CDR1 and CDR2 from the germline V gene are LGHDT and YNNKEL (reference sequence). The CDR3 runs to 13 residues. V shed 4 bases, J shed 8 bases, and the junction held 7 bases outside the gene matches. As DNA, the CDR3 is TGTGCCAGCAGCCGGGACAGCTTAAGGGGCTACACCTTC. Its translation: CASSRDSLRGYTF.

V and J are TRBV19 and TRBJ2-4; weak D call: TRBD1 (7 bases). V dropped 5 bases and J dropped 8 bases, with 16 bases sitting between them. This CDR3 comprises 14 residues. The germline V gene has CDR1 LNHDA and CDR2 SQIVND (reference sequence). CDR3 in amino acids: CASSPRQGGDIQYF. DNA of the CDR3: TGTGCCAGTAGTCCTCGACAGGGCGGGGACATTCAGTACTTC.

This clone was observed a single time. The rearrangement uses TRBV7-8 and TRBJ2-3; TRBD1 matches 9 bases. Germline V gene data show CDR1 as SGHVS and CDR2 as FQNEAQ. V trimming: 5 bases; J trimming: 0 bases; junction bases outside the gene matches: 6. This CDR3 has 16 residues. CDR3 in amino acids: CASSPGTGPSTDTQYF. The CDR3 DNA follows: TGTGCCAGCAGCCCCGGGACAGGGCCGAGCACAGATACGCAGTATTTT.

For the CDR3, the DNA is TGTGCCAGCAGCCTCTCAGGGGGCGCGGGCACTGAAGCTTTCTTT. Amino acid sequence: CASSLSGGAGTEAFF. The rearrangement links TRBV7-3 to TRBJ1-1; 8 nucleotides agree with TRBD1. Trimming took 5 bases from V and 4 from J; bases not matched to a gene: 9. This CDR3 has 15 amino acids. Germline V lookup: CDR1 SGHTA, CDR2 FQGTGA.